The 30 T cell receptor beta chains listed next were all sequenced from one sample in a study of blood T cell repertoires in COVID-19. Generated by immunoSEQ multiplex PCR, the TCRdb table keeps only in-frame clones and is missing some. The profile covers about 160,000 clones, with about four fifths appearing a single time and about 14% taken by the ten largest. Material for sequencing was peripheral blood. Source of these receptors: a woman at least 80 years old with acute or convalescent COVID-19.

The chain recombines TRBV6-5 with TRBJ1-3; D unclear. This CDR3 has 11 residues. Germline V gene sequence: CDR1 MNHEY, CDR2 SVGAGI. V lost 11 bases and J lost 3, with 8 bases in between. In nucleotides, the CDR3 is TGTGCCGCTCGGGTTGGAAACACCATATATTTT. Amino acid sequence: CAARVGNTIYF.

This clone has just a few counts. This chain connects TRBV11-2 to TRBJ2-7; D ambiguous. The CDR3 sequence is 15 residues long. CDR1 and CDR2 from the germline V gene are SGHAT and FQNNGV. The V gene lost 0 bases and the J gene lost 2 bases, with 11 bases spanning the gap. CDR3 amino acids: CASSLDLGQTYEQYF. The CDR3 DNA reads TGTGCCAGCAGCTTAGATCTGGGCCAGACCTACGAGCAGTACTTC.

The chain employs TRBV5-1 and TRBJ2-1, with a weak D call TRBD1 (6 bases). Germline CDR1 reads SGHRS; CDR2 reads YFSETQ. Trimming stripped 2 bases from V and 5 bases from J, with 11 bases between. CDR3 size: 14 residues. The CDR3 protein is CASSFQGMNNEQFF. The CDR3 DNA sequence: TGCGCCAGCAGCTTTCAGGGGATGAACAATGAGCAGTTCTTC.

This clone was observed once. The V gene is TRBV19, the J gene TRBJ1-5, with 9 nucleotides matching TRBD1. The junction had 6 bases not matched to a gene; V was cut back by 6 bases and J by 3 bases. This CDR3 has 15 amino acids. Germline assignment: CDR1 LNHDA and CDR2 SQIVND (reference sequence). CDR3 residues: CASRETGGLNQPQHF. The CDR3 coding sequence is TGTGCCAGTAGGGAAACAGGGGGCCTCAATCAGCCCCAGCATTTT.

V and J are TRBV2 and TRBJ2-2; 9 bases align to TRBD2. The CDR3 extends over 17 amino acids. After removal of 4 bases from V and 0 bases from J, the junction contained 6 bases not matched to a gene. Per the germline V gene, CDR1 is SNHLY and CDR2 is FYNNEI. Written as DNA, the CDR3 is TGTGCCAGCAGTGCCGTGCTAGCGGGGTCGAACACCGGGGAGCTGTTTTTT. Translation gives CASSAVLAGSNTGELFF.

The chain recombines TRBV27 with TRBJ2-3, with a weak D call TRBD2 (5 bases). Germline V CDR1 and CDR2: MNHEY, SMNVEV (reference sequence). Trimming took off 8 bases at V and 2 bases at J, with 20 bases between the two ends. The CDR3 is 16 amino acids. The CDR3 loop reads CASRASIALFTDTQYF. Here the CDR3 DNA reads TGTGCCAGCCGTGCCTCTATAGCGTTATTCACAGATACGCAGTATTTT.

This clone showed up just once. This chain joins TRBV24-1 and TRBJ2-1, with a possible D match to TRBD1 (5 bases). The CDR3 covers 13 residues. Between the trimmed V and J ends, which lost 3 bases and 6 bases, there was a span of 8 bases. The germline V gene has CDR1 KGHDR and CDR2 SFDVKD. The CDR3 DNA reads TGTGCCACCAGTGATATGACAGTCAATGAGCAGTTCTTC. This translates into CATSDMTVNEQFF.

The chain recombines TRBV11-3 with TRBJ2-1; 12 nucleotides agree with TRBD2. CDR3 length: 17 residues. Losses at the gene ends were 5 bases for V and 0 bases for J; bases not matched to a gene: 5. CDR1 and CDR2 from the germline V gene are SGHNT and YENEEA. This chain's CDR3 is CASSLASGGASYNEQFF. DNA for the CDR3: TGTGCCAGCAGCCTGGCTAGCGGGGGGGCCTCCTACAATGAGCAGTTCTTC.

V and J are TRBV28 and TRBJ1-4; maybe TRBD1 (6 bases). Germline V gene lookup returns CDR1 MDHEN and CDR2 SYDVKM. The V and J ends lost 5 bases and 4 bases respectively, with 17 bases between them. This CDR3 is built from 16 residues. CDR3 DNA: TGTGCCAGCAGTGAGAGGACAGTTAGGGGTAATGAAAAACTGTTTTTT. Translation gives CASSERTVRGNEKLFF.

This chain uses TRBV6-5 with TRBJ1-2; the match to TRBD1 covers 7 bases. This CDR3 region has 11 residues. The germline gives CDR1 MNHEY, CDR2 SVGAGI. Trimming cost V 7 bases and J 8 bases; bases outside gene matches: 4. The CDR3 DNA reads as TGTGCCAGCATTTCAGGGGGAGGCTACACCTTC. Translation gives CASISGGGYTF.

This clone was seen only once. The CDR3 here is CASSQNPADYNEQFF. The CDR3 bases are TGCGCCAGCAGCCAGAACCCAGCGGATTACAATGAGCAGTTCTTC. The rearrangement links TRBV4-1 to TRBJ2-1; a weak D match, TRBD2 (5 bases). This CDR3 contains 15 residues. Germline V CDR1 and CDR2: MGHRA, YSYEKL. The V end was cut by 3 bases, the J end by 4 bases, with 13 bases between.

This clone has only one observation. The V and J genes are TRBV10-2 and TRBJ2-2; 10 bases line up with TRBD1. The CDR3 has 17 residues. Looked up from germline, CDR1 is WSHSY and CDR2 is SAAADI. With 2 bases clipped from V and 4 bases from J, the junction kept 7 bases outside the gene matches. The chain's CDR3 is CASSELGTGVGTGELFF. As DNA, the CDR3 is TGCGCCAGCAGTGAGCTAGGGACAGGGGTCGGCACCGGGGAGCTGTTTTTT.

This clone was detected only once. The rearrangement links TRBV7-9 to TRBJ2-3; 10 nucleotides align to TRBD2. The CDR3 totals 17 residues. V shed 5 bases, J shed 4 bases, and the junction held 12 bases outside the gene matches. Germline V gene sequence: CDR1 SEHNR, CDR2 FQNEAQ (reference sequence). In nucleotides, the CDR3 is TGTGCCAGCAGCCCTAGCCCCCTAGCGGGGGTTGCAGATACGCAGTATTTT. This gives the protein CASSPSPLAGVADTQYF.

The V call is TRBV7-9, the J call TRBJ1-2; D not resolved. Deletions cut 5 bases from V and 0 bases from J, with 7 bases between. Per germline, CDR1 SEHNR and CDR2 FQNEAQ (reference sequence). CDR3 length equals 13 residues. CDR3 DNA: TGTGCCAGCAGCCCGGGAGCTAACTATGGCTACACCTTC. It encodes CASSPGANYGYTF. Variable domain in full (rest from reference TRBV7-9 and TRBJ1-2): DTGVSQNPRHKITKRGQNVTFRCDPISEHNRLYWYRQTLGQGPEFLTYFQNEAQLEKSRLLSDRFSAERPKGSFSTLEIQRTEQGDSAMYLCASSPGANYGYTFGSGTRLTVV.

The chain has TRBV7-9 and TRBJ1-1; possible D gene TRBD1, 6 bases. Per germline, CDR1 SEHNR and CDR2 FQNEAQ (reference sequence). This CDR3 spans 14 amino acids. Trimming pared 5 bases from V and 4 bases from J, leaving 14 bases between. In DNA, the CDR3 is TGTGCCAGCAGCCTACAGGGAGTTCTCACTGAAGCTTTCTTT. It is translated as CASSLQGVLTEAFF.

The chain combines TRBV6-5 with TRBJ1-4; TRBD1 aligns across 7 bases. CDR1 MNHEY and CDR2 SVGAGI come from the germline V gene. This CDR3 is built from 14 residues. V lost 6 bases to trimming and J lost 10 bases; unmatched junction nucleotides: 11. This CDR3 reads CASRKQGVSAKLFF. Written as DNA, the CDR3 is TGTGCCAGCAGAAAGCAGGGGGTTTCTGCAAAACTGTTTTTT.

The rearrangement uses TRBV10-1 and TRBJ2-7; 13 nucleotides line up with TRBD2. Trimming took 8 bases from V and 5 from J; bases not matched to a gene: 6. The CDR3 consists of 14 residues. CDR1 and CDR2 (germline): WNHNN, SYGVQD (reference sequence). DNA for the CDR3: TGCGCCAGCCAACTAGCGGGAGGGCCAAACGAGCAGTACTTC. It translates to CASQLAGGPNEQYF.

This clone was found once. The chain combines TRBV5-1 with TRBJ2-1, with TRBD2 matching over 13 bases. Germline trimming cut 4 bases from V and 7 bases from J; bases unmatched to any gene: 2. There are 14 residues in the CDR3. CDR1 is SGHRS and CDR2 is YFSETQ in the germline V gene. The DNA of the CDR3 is TGCGCCAGCAGCGCGGGACTAGCGGGAAATGAGCAGTTCTTC. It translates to CASSAGLAGNEQFF.

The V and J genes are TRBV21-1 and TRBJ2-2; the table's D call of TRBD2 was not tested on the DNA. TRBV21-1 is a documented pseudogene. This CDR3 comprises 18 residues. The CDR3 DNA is TGTGCCAGCAGCAAAGGGGGACTACCTCATCGGAACACCGGGGAGCTGTTTTTT. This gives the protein CASSKGGLPHRNTGELFF.

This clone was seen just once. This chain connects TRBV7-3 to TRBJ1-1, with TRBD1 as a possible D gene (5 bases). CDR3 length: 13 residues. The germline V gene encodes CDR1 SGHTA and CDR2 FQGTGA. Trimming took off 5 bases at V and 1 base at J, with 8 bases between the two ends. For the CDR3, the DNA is TGTGCCAGCAGCGCCGACAGGAACACTGAAGCTTTCTTT. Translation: CASSADRNTEAFF.

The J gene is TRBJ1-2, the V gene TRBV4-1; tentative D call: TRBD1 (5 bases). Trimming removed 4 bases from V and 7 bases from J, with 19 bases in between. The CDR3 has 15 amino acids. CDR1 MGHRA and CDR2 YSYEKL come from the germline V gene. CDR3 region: CASSRGEAVVGGYTF. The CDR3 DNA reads TGCGCCAGCAGCCGGGGGGAGGCAGTCGTGGGTGGCTACACCTTC.

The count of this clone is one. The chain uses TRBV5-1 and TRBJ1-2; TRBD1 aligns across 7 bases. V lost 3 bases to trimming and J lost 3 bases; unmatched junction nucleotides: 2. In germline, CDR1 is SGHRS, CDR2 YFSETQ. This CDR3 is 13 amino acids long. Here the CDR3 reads CASSSRGDYGYTF. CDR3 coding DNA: TGCGCCAGCAGCTCCAGGGGGGACTATGGCTACACCTTC.

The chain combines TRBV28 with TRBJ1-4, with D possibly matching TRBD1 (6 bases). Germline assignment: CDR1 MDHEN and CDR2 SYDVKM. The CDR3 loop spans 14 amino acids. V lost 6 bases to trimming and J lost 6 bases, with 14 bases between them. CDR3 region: CASSHGQTHEKLFF. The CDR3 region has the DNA TGTGCCAGCAGCCACGGACAGACCCATGAAAAACTGTTTTTT.

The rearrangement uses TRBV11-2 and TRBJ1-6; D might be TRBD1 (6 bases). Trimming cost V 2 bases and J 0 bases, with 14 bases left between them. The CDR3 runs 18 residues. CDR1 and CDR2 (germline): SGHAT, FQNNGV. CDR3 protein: CASSLTGFGSSYNSPLHF. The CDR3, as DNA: TGTGCCAGCAGCTTAACAGGGTTTGGTAGCTCCTATAATTCACCCCTCCACTTT.

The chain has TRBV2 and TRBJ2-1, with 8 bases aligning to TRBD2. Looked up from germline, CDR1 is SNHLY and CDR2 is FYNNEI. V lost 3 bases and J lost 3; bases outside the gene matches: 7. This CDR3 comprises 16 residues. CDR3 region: CASSEQRGLLYNEQFF. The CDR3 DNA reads TGTGCCAGCAGTGAGCAGCGGGGGCTCCTCTACAATGAGCAGTTCTTC.

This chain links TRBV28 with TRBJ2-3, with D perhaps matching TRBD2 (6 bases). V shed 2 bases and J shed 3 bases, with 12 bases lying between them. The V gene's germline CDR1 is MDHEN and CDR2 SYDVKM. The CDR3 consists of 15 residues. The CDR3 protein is CASSLPQTRTDTQYF. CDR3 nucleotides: TGTGCCAGCAGTTTACCCCAGACTAGAACAGATACGCAGTATTTT.

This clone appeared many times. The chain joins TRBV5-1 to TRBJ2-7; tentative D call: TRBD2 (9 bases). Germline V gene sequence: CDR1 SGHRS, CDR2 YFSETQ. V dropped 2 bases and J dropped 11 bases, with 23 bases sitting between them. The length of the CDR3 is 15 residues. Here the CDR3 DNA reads TGCGCCAGCAGCTTAACAGGGGGTACGGCTAGCGGGAAGTACTTC. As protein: CASSLTGGTASGKYF.

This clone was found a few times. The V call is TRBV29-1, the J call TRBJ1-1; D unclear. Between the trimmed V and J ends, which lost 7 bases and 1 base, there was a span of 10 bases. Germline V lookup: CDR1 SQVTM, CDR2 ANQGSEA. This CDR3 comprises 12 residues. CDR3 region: CSAYSGNTEAFF. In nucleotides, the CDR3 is TGCAGCGCCTACTCGGGGAACACTGAAGCTTTCTTT.

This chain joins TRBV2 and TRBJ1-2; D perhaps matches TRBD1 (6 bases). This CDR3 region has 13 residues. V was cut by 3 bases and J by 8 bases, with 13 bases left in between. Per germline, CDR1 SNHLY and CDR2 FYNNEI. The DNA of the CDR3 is TGTGCCAGCAGTGAGCCGGGGGGCCGAGGCTACACCTTC. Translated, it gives CASSEPGGRGYTF.

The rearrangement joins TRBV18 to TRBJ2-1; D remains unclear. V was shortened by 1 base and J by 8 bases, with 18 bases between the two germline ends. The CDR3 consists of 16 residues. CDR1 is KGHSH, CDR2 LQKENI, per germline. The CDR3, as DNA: TGTGCCAGCTCACCACTTGCCCGAAATATTTGGCATGAGCAGTTCTTC. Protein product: CASSPLARNIWHEQFF.